The entry that follows covers one TCR beta chain sequence. This sample includes further DNA sequences coding for the same CDR3. Nominally healthy donors were sampled, though unrecorded immune exposures were likely. These data are taken from a study of cytomegalovirus exposure and HLA in healthy donors. Background on the study: An earlier analysis identified fewer than 130 million unique TCR beta sequences in about 170 million T cells.

With 2 bases clipped from V and 1 base from J, the junction kept 1 base outside the gene matches. Germline V CDR1 and CDR2: SEHNR, FQNEAQ (reference sequence). This CDR3 spans 15 amino acids. 60 Vbeta and 13 Jbeta primers were used in PCR. Repertoires were generated with immunoSEQ multiplex PCR, while TCRdb's copy carries only in-frame clones and drops some. Found here are 110,000 to 150,000 clones, roughly 77% of them singletons; the top ten hold around 3.1%. V usage is TRBV7-9 and J usage is TRBJ2-1; TRBD2 matches at 8 bases. The specimen sequenced was PBMCs. The origin of this receptor is a female donor in good health and CMV-seronegative. As DNA, the CDR3 is TGTGCCAGCAGCTTAAGCGGGAGTTCCTACAATGAGCAGTTCTTC. Protein sequence: CASSLSGSSYNEQFF.